Below are 25 T cell receptor beta chains sequenced from a single sample in a study of cytomegalovirus exposure and HLA in healthy donors. Primers included in the PCR were 60 Vbeta and 13 Jbeta primers. Some clones are missing from TCRdb's copy, which holds only in-frame ones; the method was immunoSEQ multiplex PCR. The table records approximately 170,000 clones, less than 85% of them present only once. Sequencing used PBMCs. These receptor sequences come from a young man in good health and CMV-seropositive.

V and J are TRBV18 and TRBJ1-1, with TRBD1 identical over 8 bases. Germline V CDR1 and CDR2: KGHSH, LQKENI. This CDR3 region has 14 residues. The V gene end was trimmed by 3 bases and the J gene end by 11 bases; junction bases not matched to a gene: 11. CDR3 DNA sequence: TGTGCCAGCTCACCTAACGGACAGGGTGACGTTGCTTTCTTT. Translating it yields CASSPNGQGDVAFF.

V is TRBV9 and J is TRBJ2-3; 9 positions agree with TRBD2. V was pared by 3 bases and J by 5 bases, with 7 bases of the junction left unmatched. Germline assignment: CDR1 SGDLS and CDR2 YYNGEE. The CDR3 length is 15 residues. The CDR3 spells CASSDKRGAEDTQYF. CDR3 in DNA: TGTGCCAGCAGCGATAAGCGGGGGGCGGAAGATACGCAGTATTTT. Variable domain in full (rest from reference TRBV9 and TRBJ2-3): DSGVTQTPKHLITATGQRVTLRCSPRSGDLSVYWYQQSLDQGLQFLIQYYNGEERAKGNILERFSAQQFPDLHSELNLSSLELGDSALYFCASSDKRGAEDTQYFGPGTRLTVL.

The chain combines TRBV28 with TRBJ1-1, with 9 bases that match TRBD1. This CDR3 comprises 13 residues. J gave up 1 base and V 6 bases, and 0 bases lay outside the gene matches. From germline, CDR1 is MDHEN and CDR2 SYDVKM. CDR3 in amino acids: CASRDRGNTEAFF. In DNA, the CDR3 is TGTGCCAGCAGGGACAGGGGGAACACTGAAGCTTTCTTT.

This chain uses TRBV6-1 with TRBJ2-3, with 7 positions matching TRBD2. V shed 3 bases, J shed 2 bases, and the junction held 11 bases outside the gene matches. From germline, CDR1 is MNHNS and CDR2 SASEGT. This CDR3 region has 17 residues. CDR3 in DNA: TGTGCCAGCAGTGACCTGCCGCTAGCGGACTACACAGATACGCAGTATTTT. This encodes CASSDLPLADYTDTQYF.

Comments on this clone: The junction does not match germline at one end; this may be a read error. The same CDR3 also results from other DNA sequences found in this sample. The chain recombines TRBV27 with TRBJ2-1, with TRBD1 matching 7 bases. The CDR3 is 16 amino acids. Germline loops: CDR1 MNHEY, CDR2 SMNVEV (reference sequence). This CDR3 reads CASSLPTGVRSNEQFF. In DNA, the CDR3 is TGCGCCAGCAGTTTGCCTACAGGGGTGCGTAGCAATGAGCAGTTCTTC.

The sample holds a few counts of this clone. This chain joins TRBV4-3 and TRBJ2-7; D gene ambiguous. CDR1 is LGHNA, CDR2 YSLEER, per germline. Trimming stripped 4 bases from V and 3 bases from J, with 13 bases between. This CDR3 is built from 14 residues. As DNA, the CDR3 is TGCGCCAGCAGCCCCGCGCGGAACAACTACGAGCAGTACTTC. Its protein is CASSPARNNYEQYF.

The chain recombines TRBV29-1 with TRBJ2-5; D possibly corresponds to TRBD2 (7 bases). Deletions cut 1 base from V and 5 bases from J, with 20 bases between. There are 16 residues in the CDR3. In germline, CDR1 is SQVTM, CDR2 ANQGSEA. The CDR3 loop is CSVEGTGGGAWETQYF. As DNA, the CDR3 is TGCAGCGTTGAAGGGACCGGAGGGGGGGCGTGGGAGACCCAGTACTTC.

The chain links TRBV23-1 to TRBJ2-2, with D maybe TRBD1 (6 bases). TRBV23-1 is recorded as an ORF, its role being uncertain. V gave up 0 bases and J gave up 5 bases, with 19 bases separating them. The CDR3 runs 18 residues. The CDR3 is CASSQSTHGTRRTGELFF. The CDR3 DNA sequence: TGCGCCAGCAGTCAATCAACCCATGGGACAAGAAGGACCGGGGAGCTGTTTTTT.

The chain combines TRBV4-3 with TRBJ2-3; 12 bases align to TRBD2. V lost 0 bases and J lost 4; bases outside the gene matches: 8. CDR1 and CDR2 from the germline V gene are LGHNA and YSLEER. The CDR3 length is 18 residues. The CDR3 loop reads CASSQEGASGGVPDTQYF. CDR3 in DNA: TGCGCCAGCAGCCAAGAAGGGGCTAGCGGGGGGGTGCCAGATACGCAGTATTTT.

The rearrangement uses TRBV30 and TRBJ2-7; TRBD1 matches at 7 bases. In germline, CDR1 is GTSNPN, CDR2 SVGIG (reference sequence). The CDR3 covers 12 residues. J gave up 10 bases and V 3 bases, and 9 bases lay outside the gene matches. CDR3 nucleotide sequence: TGTGCCTGGAGCATGACAGGGTTGGGACAGTACTTC. Its protein product is CAWSMTGLGQYF. Drawing the rest from reference TRBV30 and TRBJ2-7, the complete variable domain is SQTIHQWPATLVQPVGSPLSLECTVEGTSNPNLYWYRQAAGRGLQLLFYSVGIGQISSEVPQNLSASRPQDRQFILSSKKLLLSDSGFYLCAWSMTGLGQYFGPGTRLTVT.

Remarks on this clone: Distinct nucleotide sequences in the sample also encode this CDR3. The chain has TRBV7-2 and TRBJ2-5, with D tentatively TRBD2 (5 bases). The CDR3 extends over 13 amino acids. V lost 4 bases and J 2 bases, leaving 8 bases between the germline ends. Germline lookup yields CDR1 SGHTA and CDR2 FQGNSA. The CDR3 protein is CASSSGIQETQYF. The CDR3, as DNA: TGTGCCAGCAGCTCCGGGATACAAGAGACCCAGTACTTC.

V is TRBV5-6 and J is TRBJ2-3, with 9 bases fitting TRBD2. V trimming: 5 bases; J trimming: 6 bases; junction bases outside the gene matches: 1. Germline CDR1 is SGHDT and CDR2 is YYEEEE. The CDR3 extends over 12 amino acids. The DNA for the CDR3 is TGTGCCAGCAGGCTAGCGGGGGATACGCAGTATTTT. This gives the protein CASRLAGDTQYF.

Concerning this clone itself: One end of the junction fails to match germline, which may point to a read error. The V gene is TRBV7-7, the J gene TRBJ2-1, with 9 bases aligning to TRBD2. The CDR3 is 15 amino acids. The germline V gene has CDR1 SSHAT and CDR2 FNYEAQ (reference sequence). The CDR3, as DNA: TGTGCTAGCAGTCCTGGTAGCGGGGGCTACAATGAGCAGTTCTTC. Translating gives CASSPGSGGYNEQFF.

This clone has more than one count but fewer than ten. This chain connects TRBV19 to TRBJ2-3; D is uncertain. V was pared by 5 bases and J by 3 bases, with 3 bases between. Germline CDR1 LNHDA, CDR2 SQIVND (reference sequence). The CDR3 is 11 amino acids. The CDR3 nucleotides read TGTGCCAGTAGTCAAACAGATACGCAGTATTTT. Translation gives CASSQTDTQYF.

The chain links TRBV7-9 to TRBJ2-7; 8 nucleotides line up with TRBD1. The CDR3 length is 14 residues. The ends lost 5 bases at V and 9 bases at J; junction bases unmatched: 12. CDR1 is SEHNR, CDR2 FQNEAQ, per germline (reference sequence). Here the CDR3 reads CASSAGQGRGGQYF. In DNA form, the CDR3 reads TGTGCCAGCAGCGCAGGACAGGGTCGTGGGGGGCAGTACTTC.

This clone was recorded a few times. The chain recombines TRBV23-1 with TRBJ2-3, with 7 bases matching TRBD2. TRBV23-1 belongs to the ORF category, with a function that is uncertain. This CDR3 has 16 amino acids. J was trimmed by 4 bases and V by 7 bases; bases with no gene match: 14. The CDR3 spells CASILGVFLAADTQYF. For the CDR3, the DNA is TGCGCCAGCATCCTAGGGGTTTTCCTAGCGGCAGATACGCAGTATTTT.

V gene TRBV4-3 combines with J gene TRBJ1-1, with D maybe TRBD1 (5 bases). Germline CDR1 and CDR2: LGHNA and YSLEER. Trimming cost V 1 base and J 3 bases, with 12 bases left between them. CDR3 size: 15 residues. CDR3 DNA sequence: TGCGCCAGCAGCCAAGGCCGACAGTTAGACACTGAAGCTTTCTTT. It is translated as CASSQGRQLDTEAFF.

The chain recombines TRBV27 with TRBJ2-7; the D is unclear. Germline assignment: CDR1 MNHEY and CDR2 SMNVEV (reference sequence). Trimming pared 7 bases from V and 0 bases from J, leaving 13 bases between. This CDR3 contains 14 residues. The CDR3 spells CASTPSGNSYEQYF. The CDR3 DNA reads as TGTGCCAGCACCCCCTCGGGTAACTCCTACGAGCAGTACTTC.

The rearrangement uses TRBV5-1 and TRBJ2-7; D might be TRBD2 (7 bases). CDR1 and CDR2 (germline): SGHRS, YFSETQ. Trimming left V 5 bases short and J 7 bases short, with 19 bases between. The CDR3 has 14 amino acids. The CDR3 here is CASRQGGTLSEQYF. CDR3 bases: TGCGCCAGCAGACAGGGAGGGACACTCTCAGAGCAGTACTTC.

The genes are TRBV25-1 and TRBJ2-5; 8 bases are a match to TRBD1. The DNA end is more similar to TRBJ2-7, so the J call may be wrong. CDR1 and CDR2 from the germline V gene are MGHDK and SYGVNS. The CDR3 covers 15 residues. As DNA, the CDR3 is TGTGCCAGCACGACCTGGACAGGGATAGCCTACGAGCAGTACTTC. Amino acids: CASTTWTGIAYEQYF.

J is TRBJ2-1 and V is TRBV30, with TRBD2 matching 8 bases. The CDR3 runs 14 residues. Germline V gene sequence: CDR1 GTSNPN, CDR2 SVGIG (reference sequence). V was pared by 8 bases and J by 9 bases, with 15 bases of the junction left unmatched. The CDR3 here is CAGGLPGLEPEQFF. The CDR3 region has the DNA TGTGCCGGAGGGTTACCGGGACTAGAACCTGAGCAGTTCTTC.

There are a few counts of this clone. This chain uses TRBV30 with TRBJ1-6; no clear D. CDR1 and CDR2 (germline): GTSNPN, SVGIG (reference sequence). CDR3 length: 16 residues. The V gene lost 0 bases and the J gene lost 4 bases, with 13 bases spanning the gap. This CDR3 reads CAWSVHGNRYNSPLHF. The CDR3 nucleotides are TGTGCCTGGAGTGTACACGGGAATAGATATAATTCACCCCTCCACTTT. Together with reference TRBV30 and TRBJ1-6, the CDR3 gives the full variable domain: SQTIHQWPATLVQPVGSPLSLECTVEGTSNPNLYWYRQAAGRGLQLLFYSVGIGQISSEVPQNLSASRPQDRQFILSSKKLLLSDSGFYLCAWSVHGNRYNSPLHFGNGTRLTVT.

This rearrangement joins TRBV9 to TRBJ2-7, with D perhaps matching TRBD2 (6 bases). V lost 3 bases to trimming and J lost 2 bases, with 15 bases between them. In germline, CDR1 is SGDLS, CDR2 YYNGEE. The CDR3 length is 15 residues. The CDR3 here is CASSAYSTRAYEQYF. CDR3 bases: TGTGCCAGCAGCGCCTACTCGACTAGGGCCTACGAGCAGTACTTC. Using reference TRBV9 and TRBJ2-7 for the parts outside the CDR3, the full variable domain is DSGVTQTPKHLITATGQRVTLRCSPRSGDLSVYWYQQSLDQGLQFLIQYYNGEERAKGNILERFSAQQFPDLHSELNLSSLELGDSALYFCASSAYSTRAYEQYFGPGTRLTVT.

The V gene is TRBV28, the J gene TRBJ1-5; no firm D call. This CDR3 has 14 amino acids. V was trimmed by 3 bases and J by 0 bases, leaving 6 bases between them. The V gene's germline CDR1 is MDHEN and CDR2 SYDVKM. This CDR3 reads CASSFQNSNQPQHF. The CDR3 bases are TGTGCCAGCAGTTTTCAAAATAGCAATCAGCCCCAGCATTTT.

The chain couples TRBV19 to TRBJ1-2, with TRBD1 matching over 8 bases. Germline loops: CDR1 LNHDA, CDR2 SQIVND (reference sequence). V was clipped by 3 bases and J by 5 bases; unmatched bases: 5. The CDR3 is 14 amino acids. DNA for the CDR3: TGTGCCAGTAGTATCGGAACAGGGGGTTATGGCTACACCTTC. Protein sequence: CASSIGTGGYGYTF. The variable domain in full, completed from reference TRBV19 and TRBJ1-2, reads DGGITQSPKYLFRKEGQNVTLSCEQNLNHDAMYWYRQDPGQGLRLIYYSQIVNDFQKGDIAEGYSVSREKKESFPLTVTSAQKNPTAFYLCASSIGTGGYGYTFGSGTRLTVV.